These T cell receptor beta chains were read from a single sample in a study of control samples from healthy donors and cancer patients. Sequenced by immunoSEQ multiplex PCR; TCRdb stores in-frame clones only, minus some. The table shows about 55,000 clones, with 90% to 97% occurring only once. The sequenced sample was blood. Source of these receptors: a woman aged 18 to 35 in good health. The CDR3 runs from the conserved cysteine through the conserved F or W.

TRBJ1-1 | TRBV9 | CASSVFTGLGTEAFF
TRBJ1-1 | TRBV29-1 | CSVGPHPGQGHTEAFF
TRBJ2-2 | TRBV5-1 | CASSFTAVTGELFF
TRBJ2-7 | TRBV28 | CASSLNPYEQYF
TRBJ1-2 | TRBV1 | CTSSQVRTSNYGYTF
TRBJ2-5 | TRBV9 | CASRAVTAGEETQYF
TRBJ2-1 | TRBV11-3 | CASSPDISSYNEQFF
TRBJ1-4 | TRBV27 | CASSDRGATNEKLFF
TRBJ1-1 | TRBV29-1 | CSVRQGRQNTEAFF
TRBJ2-5 | TRBV12-5 | CASGLGQIQETQYF
TRBJ1-2 | TRBV7-9 | CASSLGTDYGYTF